These 29 T cell receptor beta chains share one sample of origin, sequenced in a study of cytomegalovirus exposure and HLA in healthy donors. The PCR used 60 Vbeta and 13 Jbeta primers. Libraries were prepared by immunoSEQ multiplex PCR; TCRdb keeps only in-frame clonotypes and omits some of them. The sample lists some 200,000 clones; roughly 80% were seen once. The material sequenced was PBMCs. These receptors all stem from a male donor in good health and CMV-seropositive.

The rearrangement uses TRBV9 and TRBJ2-7; D remains unclear. The V gene lost 2 bases and the J gene lost 4 bases, with 13 bases spanning the gap. Germline V gene data show CDR1 as SGDLS and CDR2 as YYNGEE. This CDR3 has 14 amino acids. The DNA for the CDR3 is TGTGCCAGCAGCGTGGCTCGCGGTGGGTACGAGCAGTACTTC. Protein product: CASSVARGGYEQYF.

The V call is TRBV28, the J call TRBJ1-2, with D possibly matching TRBD1 (5 bases). Germline CDR1 is MDHEN and CDR2 is SYDVKM. With 10 bases removed from V and 8 bases from J, the gap between germline ends came to 20 bases. The CDR3 length is 13 residues. The CDR3 loop reads CATKEPGRVGYTF. CDR3 nucleotide sequence: TGTGCCACCAAGGAACCAGGGCGTGTAGGCTACACCTTC.

This clone was seen only a few times. This chain links TRBV11-3 with TRBJ2-2; D gene ambiguous. Trimming stripped 6 bases from V and 5 bases from J, with 13 bases between. Germline CDR1 is SGHNT and CDR2 is YENEEA. The CDR3 covers 14 residues. The CDR3 here is CASRRNSWTGELFF. The CDR3 nucleotides read TGTGCCAGCAGGCGAAACTCATGGACCGGGGAGCTGTTTTTT.

This chain connects TRBV19 to TRBJ2-1; 9 bases agree with TRBD1. There are 14 residues in the CDR3. CDR1 LNHDA and CDR2 SQIVND come from the germline V gene (reference sequence). Trimming removed 7 bases from V and 6 bases from J; junction bases left unmatched: 7. The CDR3 is CASTVQGASNEQFF. CDR3 sequence (DNA): TGTGCCAGTACGGTACAGGGGGCCTCCAATGAGCAGTTCTTC.

In its sample, this clone was seen once. The rearrangement joins TRBV6-5 to TRBJ2-7; TRBD2 might be the D (5 bases). Germline assignment: CDR1 MNHEY and CDR2 SVGAGI. This CDR3 is built from 16 residues. Trimming removed 4 bases from V and 3 bases from J, with 19 bases in between. This CDR3 reads CASSSAYRGWSYEQYF. The CDR3 nucleotides read TGTGCCAGCAGTTCAGCGTATCGGGGATGGAGCTACGAGCAGTACTTC.

The chain links TRBV6-1 to TRBJ1-2, with 10 positions matching TRBD1. The V segment lost 4 bases and the J segment 7 bases; nucleotides outside the gene matches: 3. The CDR3 consists of 13 residues. CDR1 is MNHNS, CDR2 SASEGT, per germline. The CDR3 spells CASSGDRGRGYTF. The CDR3 nucleotides read TGTGCCAGCAGTGGGGACAGGGGTCGTGGCTACACCTTC.

The rearrangement joins TRBV15 to TRBJ2-3; TRBD1 aligns across 8 bases. The CDR3 covers 15 residues. The V segment lost 3 bases and the J segment 4 bases; nucleotides outside the gene matches: 6. Germline CDR1 and CDR2: LNHNV and YYDKDF (reference sequence). DNA for the CDR3: TGTGCCACCAGCAGGCGGAAACAGGGGGCAGATACGCAGTATTTT. Amino acids: CATSRRKQGADTQYF.

V is TRBV9 and J is TRBJ2-5; 7 positions match TRBD2. CDR3 length: 18 amino acids. Germline trimming cut 0 bases from V and 2 bases from J; bases unmatched to any gene: 13. In germline, CDR1 is SGDLS, CDR2 YYNGEE. The CDR3 reads CASSVGASGALDQETQYF. Here the CDR3 DNA reads TGTGCCAGCAGCGTAGGGGCTAGCGGAGCGCTTGATCAAGAGACCCAGTACTTC.

CDR3 DNA sequence: TGCGCCAGTAGGGGGGGCCGCTGGGAGACCCAGTACTTC. Protein: CASRGGRWETQYF. The rearrangement uses TRBV5-1 and TRBJ2-5; D possibly corresponds to TRBD2 (7 bases). From germline, CDR1 is SGHRS and CDR2 YFSETQ. There are 13 residues in the CDR3. V lost 8 bases to trimming and J lost 5 bases, with 16 bases between them.

The chain links TRBV27 to TRBJ2-1; a weak D match, TRBD1 (5 bases). CDR3 length: 16 residues. CDR1 is MNHEY, CDR2 SMNVEV, per germline (reference sequence). The V end lost 4 bases, the J end lost 1 base, and 14 bases lay between the germline ends. CDR3 loop: CASSSYRSFSYNEQFF. The CDR3 bases are TGTGCCAGCAGTTCATACAGGTCGTTTTCCTACAATGAGCAGTTCTTC.

This chain connects TRBV30 to TRBJ2-7; possibly TRBD1 for D (6 bases). This CDR3 has 14 residues. Germline values: CDR1 GTSNPN, CDR2 SVGIG (reference sequence). The ends were cut back, 3 bases at V and 7 bases at J, with 19 bases in the middle. The CDR3: CAWSPVNQGPEQYF. CDR3 coding DNA: TGTGCCTGGAGCCCTGTCAACCAGGGGCCAGAGCAGTACTTC.

The CDR3 nucleotides are TGCGCCAGCAGCCGAAGCTCGACAGGCGACACCGGGGAGCTGTTTTTT. It codes for CASSRSSTGDTGELFF. The genes are TRBV4-1 and TRBJ2-2, with D possibly being TRBD1 (6 bases). V was clipped by 4 bases and J by 3 bases, with 15 bases between them. Looked up from germline, CDR1 is MGHRA and CDR2 is YSYEKL. This CDR3 comprises 16 residues.

The chain employs TRBV5-4 and TRBJ2-7, with TRBD1 identical over 7 bases. V dropped 0 bases and J dropped 1; count of bases not matched to a gene: 1. Germline loops: CDR1 SGHNT, CDR2 YYREEE (reference sequence). This CDR3 has 14 amino acids. DNA for the CDR3: TGTGCCAGCAGCTTGGGACAGGGTTCCTACGAGCAGTACTTC. Translating it yields CASSLGQGSYEQYF.

The chain combines TRBV10-3 with TRBJ2-7; TRBD1 matches at 8 bases. Trimming removed 0 bases from V and 5 bases from J; junction bases left unmatched: 3. The CDR3 sequence is 14 residues long. CDR1 and CDR2 (germline): ENHRY, SYGVKD. CDR3 in DNA: TGTGCCATCAGTGAGTCTTACAGGGGGGACGAGCAGTACTTC. This translates into CAISESYRGDEQYF.

The chain uses TRBV29-1 and TRBJ1-1, with D unresolved. The V and J ends lost 2 bases and 7 bases respectively, with 8 bases between them. The germline V gene encodes CDR1 SQVTM and CDR2 ANQGSEA. The CDR3 sequence is 11 residues long. The CDR3: CSVEWRYEAFF. The CDR3 bases are TGCAGCGTTGAATGGCGGTATGAAGCTTTCTTT.

This clone was found once. The rearrangement links TRBV7-3 to TRBJ2-7; D gene unclear. Germline V gene lookup returns CDR1 SGHTA and CDR2 FQGTGA. This CDR3 contains 13 residues. The V end was cut by 2 bases, the J end by 6 bases, with 11 bases between. This chain's CDR3 is CASSLDTFGEQYF. The CDR3 DNA sequence: TGTGCCAGCAGCTTAGACACCTTCGGCGAGCAGTACTTC.

This chain joins TRBV7-8 and TRBJ2-5; 7 bases match TRBD1. V dropped 5 bases and J dropped 2; count of bases not matched to a gene: 8. The CDR3 sequence is 15 residues long. Germline V CDR1 and CDR2: SGHVS, FQNEAQ. Written as DNA, the CDR3 is TGTGCCAGCAGCCCCGACAGGGTACTACAAGAGACCCAGTACTTC. Protein product: CASSPDRVLQETQYF.

V gene TRBV5-5 combines with J gene TRBJ2-7, with 9 bases identical to TRBD1. The CDR3 contains 15 residues. V was pared by 4 bases and J by 2 bases, with 7 bases of the junction left unmatched. Germline V gene data show CDR1 as SGHKS and CDR2 as YYEKEE (reference sequence). The CDR3 DNA follows: TGTGCCAGCAGCGGACCGGGACAGGGAACCTACGAGCAGTACTTC. It yields the protein CASSGPGQGTYEQYF.

The CDR3 here is CASRRGQYEQYF. The DNA of the CDR3 is TGTGCCAGCAGGCGGGGTCAATACGAGCAGTACTTC. The chain uses TRBV25-1 and TRBJ2-7, with TRBD2 as a possible D gene (6 bases). CDR1 MGHDK and CDR2 SYGVNS come from the germline V gene. The CDR3 is 12 residues long. V gave up 6 bases and J gave up 4 bases, with 10 bases separating them.

The chain's CDR3 is CASTRQVLGGDPNEKLFF. The CDR3 coding sequence is TGTGCCAGCACTAGACAAGTTCTCGGGGGGGACCCTAATGAAAAACTGTTTTTT. The V and J genes are TRBV21-1 and TRBJ1-4. TRBV21-1 is reported as a pseudogene. The CDR3 has 18 amino acids.

This clone was seen only once. The chain recombines TRBV28 with TRBJ2-7, with 9 positions matching TRBD2. The CDR3 runs to 16 residues. Trimming took 6 bases from V and 2 from J; bases not matched to a gene: 11. Per the germline V gene, CDR1 is MDHEN and CDR2 is SYDVKM. CDR3 nucleotide sequence: TGTGCCAGCAGCACCCCAGGGGCGGGGGGGACCTACGAGCAGTACTTC. It translates to CASSTPGAGGTYEQYF.

The chain combines TRBV7-3 with TRBJ2-2; 7 positions agree with TRBD2. The ends lost 5 bases at V and 3 bases at J; junction bases unmatched: 15. There are 18 residues in the CDR3. Germline-derived CDR1 and CDR2 are SGHTA and FQGTGA. This CDR3 is CASSNDLADSNHTGELFF. The DNA of the CDR3 is TGTGCCAGCAGCAACGATCTAGCGGATTCGAACCACACCGGGGAGCTGTTTTTT.

The DNA for the CDR3 is TGTGCCAGTAATCCCGGGACTAGCACCCACGAGCAGTACTTC. Translating gives CASNPGTSTHEQYF. The chain couples TRBV19 to TRBJ2-7; 9 bases map to TRBD2. The CDR3 loop spans 14 amino acids. The V and J ends lost 7 bases and 5 bases, in that order; junction bases with no gene match: 9. Germline CDR1 LNHDA, CDR2 SQIVND (reference sequence). Full variable domain (outside the CDR3, taken from reference TRBV19 and TRBJ2-7): DGGITQSPKYLFRKEGQNVTLSCEQNLNHDAMYWYRQDPGQGLRLIYYSQIVNDFQKGDIAEGYSVSREKKESFPLTVTSAQKNPTAFYLCASNPGTSTHEQYFGPGTRLTVT.

This chain links TRBV6-4 with TRBJ2-3; 8 bases match TRBD1. V lost 6 bases to trimming and J lost 3 bases; unmatched junction nucleotides: 8. The germline gives CDR1 MRHNA, CDR2 SNTAGT. This CDR3 has 15 residues. CDR3 DNA: TGTGCCAGCAGCCAACGCGGACAGGGAACAGATACGCAGTATTTT. Translated, it gives CASSQRGQGTDTQYF.

This sequence joins TRBV4-3 and TRBJ2-3, with D perhaps matching TRBD2 (5 bases). Trimming removed 0 bases at V and 4 bases at J, with 17 bases between. Germline V gene data show CDR1 as LGHNA and CDR2 as YSLEER. This CDR3 contains 17 residues. The CDR3 coding sequence is TGCGCCAGCAGCCAAGACCTTGGACTCTTCTCTGCAGATACGCAGTATTTT. Residues: CASSQDLGLFSADTQYF.

The chain couples TRBV5-1 to TRBJ2-7; D is unresolved. Trimming removed 4 bases at V and 1 base at J, with 12 bases between. Germline V gene data show CDR1 as SGHRS and CDR2 as YFSETQ. The CDR3 has 14 amino acids. CDR3 DNA sequence: TGCGCCAGCAGCATCTCGACAAGATCCTACGAGCAGTACTTC. Its protein product is CASSISTRSYEQYF.

This clone appeared a single time. The rearrangement joins TRBV7-2 to TRBJ2-5; perhaps TRBD1 as D (5 bases). The DNA matches TRBJ2-7 better at its end, which makes the J call doubtful. CDR1 and CDR2 (germline): SGHTA, FQGNSA. The CDR3 is made up of 14 amino acids. The CDR3 DNA reads as TGTGCCAGCAGCCCTTCAGGGCTCCCCTACGAGCAGTACTTC. Translated, it gives CASSPSGLPYEQYF.

The CDR3 nucleotides are TGTGCCAGCAGCTTACTGCGGGGGCTCACCTACAATGAGCAGTTCTTC. Amino acid sequence: CASSLLRGLTYNEQFF. The J gene is TRBJ2-1, the V gene TRBV7-9; possibly TRBD2 for D (7 bases). The CDR3 loop spans 16 amino acids. Trimming stripped 2 bases from V and 2 bases from J, with 13 bases between. CDR1 is SEHNR and CDR2 is FQNEAQ in the germline V gene (reference sequence).

The chain links TRBV6-5 to TRBJ2-3; the match to TRBD2 covers 7 bases. CDR3 length: 16 residues. Germline values: CDR1 MNHEY, CDR2 SVGAGI. V trimming: 4 bases; J trimming: 1 base; junction bases outside the gene matches: 8. The CDR3 bases are TGTGCCAGCAGTTTCCTTCGGGCGGGGGGCACAGATACGCAGTATTTT. Protein sequence: CASSFLRAGGTDTQYF.